A single sample is the source of the 21 T cell receptor beta chains below, sequenced in a study of blood T cell repertoires in COVID-19. Measured with immunoSEQ multiplex PCR; TCRdb has only the in-frame clones, and not every one. The repertoire holds about 130,000 clones, with around four fifths as singletons. The source material was PBMCs or T cells enriched from blood (not recorded which). These receptors all come from a man aged 40-50 years with acute COVID-19.

The CDR3 reads CASSGTSGEQYF. The DNA of the CDR3 is TGTGCCAGCTCCGGGACTAGCGGCGAGCAGTACTTC. The chain is built from TRBV12-3 or TRBV12-4 and TRBJ2-7, with TRBD2 matching 11 bases. The CDR3 length is 12 residues. The V and J ends lost 8 bases and 6 bases, in that order; junction bases with no gene match: 3.

In its sample, this clone was seen a few times. The CDR3 nucleotides read TGTGCCACCAGCAGAGATCAAGGGGTCTACTACGAGCAGTACTTC. As protein: CATSRDQGVYYEQYF. The chain is built from TRBV15 and TRBJ2-7; tentative D call: TRBD1 (5 bases). This CDR3 contains 15 residues. V was cut by 0 bases and J by 3 bases, with 12 bases left in between. CDR1 is LNHNV and CDR2 is YYDKDF in the germline V gene (reference sequence).

This chain connects TRBV7-9 to TRBJ2-1; D possibly corresponds to TRBD2 (6 bases). The CDR3 runs 15 residues. V lost 1 base, J lost 3 bases, and 10 bases lay in between. Germline assignment: CDR1 SEHNR and CDR2 FQNEAQ (reference sequence). CDR3 sequence (DNA): TGTGCCAGCAGCTTAGGCGGTAGCGGCTACAATGAGCAGTTCTTC. Its translation: CASSLGGSGYNEQFF.

This clone came up a few times. CDR3 DNA sequence: TGCGCCAGCAGCTTGGAGTTTGGGACTGGCGGCTATGGCTACACCTTC. Its protein product is CASSLEFGTGGYGYTF. The genes are TRBV5-1 and TRBJ1-2; D is possibly TRBD1 (5 bases). The ends were cut back, 0 bases at V and 4 bases at J, with 16 bases in the middle. Per the germline V gene, CDR1 is SGHRS and CDR2 is YFSETQ. This CDR3 is built from 16 residues. Drawing the rest from reference TRBV5-1 and TRBJ1-2, the complete variable domain is KAGVTQTPRYLIKTRGQQVTLSCSPISGHRSVSWYQQTPGQGLQFLFEYFSETQRNKGNFPGRFSGRQFSNSRSEMNVSTLELGDSALYLCASSLEFGTGGYGYTFGSGTRLTVV.

This clone has only a few counts. The chain joins TRBV14 to TRBJ1-3, with a possible D match to TRBD1 (5 bases). CDR1 is SGHDN and CDR2 is FVKESK in the germline V gene. V was shortened by 1 base and J by 4 bases, with 8 bases between the two germline ends. The CDR3 has 14 amino acids. In DNA form, the CDR3 reads TGTGCCAGCAGCCAAGTGACAGTCGGAAACACCATATATTTT. This sequence encodes CASSQVTVGNTIYF.

This chain joins TRBV24-1 and TRBJ2-2; perhaps TRBD2 as D (6 bases). The germline V and J ends were trimmed by 6 bases and 8 bases, with 15 bases remaining between them. The CDR3 has 14 residues. CDR1 and CDR2 from the germline V gene are KGHDR and SFDVKD. The CDR3 bases are TGTGCCACCAGTAAAAGGGACGGAGGGGGGGAGCTGTTTTTT. Protein: CATSKRDGGGELFF.

A single count supports this clone. V usage is TRBV6-5 and J usage is TRBJ1-1, with D unclear. Trimming cost V 2 bases and J 1 base, with 11 bases left between them. Germline V lookup: CDR1 MNHEY, CDR2 SVGAGI. This CDR3 is 15 amino acids long. The DNA of the CDR3 is TGTGCCAGCAGTTACGCCCCAACCGGGAACACTGAAGCTTTCTTT. Encoded protein: CASSYAPTGNTEAFF.

V is TRBV19 and J is TRBJ2-5; a possible D gene is TRBD2 (7 bases). Per the germline V gene, CDR1 is LNHDA and CDR2 is SQIVND (reference sequence). The ends were cut back, 6 bases at V and 3 bases at J, with 14 bases in the middle. There are 14 residues in the CDR3. This CDR3 is CASSPWGGEETQYF. The DNA of the CDR3 is TGTGCCAGTAGCCCGTGGGGGGGCGAAGAGACCCAGTACTTC.

The V and J genes are TRBV27 and TRBJ2-7; maybe TRBD1 (7 bases). Looked up from germline, CDR1 is MNHEY and CDR2 is SMNVEV (reference sequence). Trimming removed 2 bases from V and 6 bases from J, with 14 bases in between. CDR3 length: 14 amino acids. CDR3 amino acids: CASSLTAQGGEQYF. In DNA form, the CDR3 reads TGTGCCAGCAGTTTAACTGCCCAGGGGGGCGAGCAGTACTTC.

The V gene is TRBV11-2, the J gene TRBJ2-5, with TRBD2 matching 16 bases. This CDR3 region has 16 residues. Trimming cost V 5 bases and J 4 bases; bases outside gene matches: 4. Germline V lookup: CDR1 SGHAT, CDR2 FQNNGV. This CDR3 reads CASSAGLAGGRETQYF. CDR3 DNA sequence: TGTGCCAGCAGCGCGGGACTAGCGGGAGGGAGAGAGACCCAGTACTTC.

V is TRBV6-6 and J is TRBJ2-3; D remains ambiguous. The germline V gene encodes CDR1 MNHNY and CDR2 SVGAGI (reference sequence). This CDR3 region has 16 residues. The ends were cut back, 6 bases at V and 4 bases at J, with 20 bases in the middle. As DNA, the CDR3 is TGTGCCAGCAGCCCCACCGCGGCCCTTTATGCAGATACGCAGTATTTT. Amino acids: CASSPTAALYADTQYF.

The V gene is TRBV12-2, the J gene TRBJ2-7; the listed D gene, TRBD2, was not tested against the DNA. TRBV12-2 is a recognized pseudogene. This CDR3 comprises 15 residues. CDR3 bases: TGTGCAAGTCGCTTACCCCACGGGAGGGCCCACGAGCAGTACTTC. Its protein is CASRLPHGRAHEQYF.

The genes are TRBV3-1 (or the pseudogene TRBV3-2) and TRBJ2-6, with D tentatively TRBD1 (6 bases). V dropped 5 bases and J dropped 2 bases, with 7 bases sitting between them. This CDR3 has 14 residues. CDR1 LGHDT and CDR2 YNNKEL come from the germline V gene (reference sequence). The CDR3 region has the DNA TGTGCCAGCAGCGACAGGCCTGGGGCCAACGTCCTGACTTTC. This sequence encodes CASSDRPGANVLTF.

This clone was seen a handful of times. V is TRBV7-8 and J is TRBJ1-3; no clear D gene. There are 15 residues in the CDR3. The V end was cut by 1 base, the J end by 0 bases, with 7 bases between. Germline V lookup: CDR1 SGHVS, CDR2 FQNEAQ. CDR3: CASSLGRGSGNTIYF. The CDR3 coding sequence is TGTGCCAGCAGCTTAGGACGGGGCTCTGGAAACACCATATATTTT.

The chain links TRBV11-2 to TRBJ2-1, with 7 bases matching TRBD2. Trimming removed 0 bases from V and 4 bases from J; junction bases left unmatched: 9. This CDR3 spans 17 amino acids. The germline V gene has CDR1 SGHAT and CDR2 FQNNGV. Written as DNA, the CDR3 is TGTGCCAGCAGCTTAGAATCGGGTCTCGGGGGGTACAATGAGCAGTTCTTC. Protein: CASSLESGLGGYNEQFF.

A few counts support this clone. V is TRBV2 and J is TRBJ1-5; possibly TRBD1 for D (5 bases). The CDR3 runs 17 residues. V gave up 4 bases and J gave up 2 bases, with 18 bases separating them. Germline values: CDR1 SNHLY, CDR2 FYNNEI. CDR3 region: CASSGVAGYEGNQPQHF. The CDR3 nucleotides read TGTGCCAGCAGTGGGGTGGCAGGGTATGAAGGCAATCAGCCCCAGCATTTT.

This chain connects TRBV27 to TRBJ2-7, with TRBD1 identical over 7 bases. The CDR3 sequence is 14 residues long. Germline CDR1 reads MNHEY; CDR2 reads SMNVEV (reference sequence). J was trimmed by 4 bases and V by 6 bases; bases with no gene match: 9. CDR3 nucleotides: TGTGCCAGCAGGCCCCGGGACAGCGGTTACGAGCAGTACTTC. Translating gives CASRPRDSGYEQYF.

This chain connects TRBV11-2 to TRBJ2-1; 11 positions match TRBD2. The ends lost 3 bases at V and 8 bases at J; junction bases unmatched: 6. CDR1 is SGHAT, CDR2 FQNNGV, per germline. CDR3 size: 15 residues. CDR3 in amino acids: CASSLVAGGHYEQFF. The CDR3 region has the DNA TGTGCCAGCAGCTTGGTAGCGGGAGGGCATTATGAGCAGTTCTTC.

The rearrangement uses TRBV5-1 and TRBJ1-3; no definite D call. V lost 0 bases to trimming and J lost 2 bases, with 18 bases between them. Per the germline V gene, CDR1 is SGHRS and CDR2 is YFSETQ. The CDR3 covers 18 residues. CDR3 residues: CASSLGLVAERPGNTIYF. CDR3 nucleotides: TGCGCCAGCAGCTTGGGTTTAGTGGCAGAGCGGCCTGGAAACACCATATATTTT.

The genes are TRBV7-2 and TRBJ2-3; 13 bases are shared with TRBD2. CDR1 and CDR2 (germline): SGHTA, FQGNSA. The V and J ends lost 1 base and 6 bases, in that order; junction bases with no gene match: 4. There are 16 residues in the CDR3. The chain's CDR3 is CASSLELAGGADTQYF. CDR3 in DNA: TGTGCCAGCAGCTTAGAACTAGCGGGAGGGGCCGATACGCAGTATTTT.

The chain links TRBV2 to TRBJ1-4, with D possibly matching TRBD1 (5 bases). CDR3 length: 13 residues. Germline values: CDR1 SNHLY, CDR2 FYNNEI. Between the trimmed V and J ends, which lost 3 bases and 8 bases, there was a span of 10 bases. This CDR3 reads CASSDVSGEKLFF. The DNA of the CDR3 is TGTGCCAGCAGTGACGTCTCAGGGGAAAAACTGTTTTTT.